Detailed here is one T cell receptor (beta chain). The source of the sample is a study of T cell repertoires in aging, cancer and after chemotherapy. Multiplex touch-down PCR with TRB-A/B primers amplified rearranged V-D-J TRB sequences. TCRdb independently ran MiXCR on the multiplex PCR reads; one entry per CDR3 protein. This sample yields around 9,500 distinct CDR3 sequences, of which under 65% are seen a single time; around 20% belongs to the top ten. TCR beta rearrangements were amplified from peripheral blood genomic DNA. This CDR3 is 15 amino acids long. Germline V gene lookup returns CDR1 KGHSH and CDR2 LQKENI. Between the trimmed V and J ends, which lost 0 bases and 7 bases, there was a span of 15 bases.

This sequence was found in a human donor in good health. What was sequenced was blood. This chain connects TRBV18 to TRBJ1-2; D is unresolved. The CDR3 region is CASSPPVSGVGGYTF. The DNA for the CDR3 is TGTGCCAGCTCACCACCCGTCAGCGGAGTAGGTGGCTACACCTTC.